Shown below are 20 T cell receptor beta chains from a single sample sequenced in a study of blood T cell repertoires in COVID-19. The protocol was immunoSEQ multiplex PCR, while the TCRdb copy is restricted to in-frame clones and leaves out a portion. The sample lists 150,000 to 200,000 clones, about 78% occurring once. Sample: PBMCs or T cells enriched from blood (not recorded which). All receptors derive from a woman in her forties or fifties who had recovered from COVID-19.

This clone turned up a few times. A read error may account for a junction end that differs from germline. The chain employs TRBV6-5 and TRBJ2-7; tentative D call: TRBD2 (5 bases). Germline V CDR1 and CDR2: MNHEY, SVGAGI. This CDR3 is built from 11 residues. The CDR3 DNA sequence: TGTGCCAGCAGTTTACGGGAAAGGAGGATCTTC. It translates to CASSLRERRIF.

J is TRBJ1-1 and V is TRBV4-3; possibly TRBD1 for D (5 bases). Germline V gene lookup returns CDR1 LGHNA and CDR2 YSLEER. Trimming shortened V by 1 base and J by 11 bases, and 17 bases separated the two germline ends. This CDR3 spans 14 amino acids. In DNA form, the CDR3 reads TGCGCCAGCAGCCAAGCAGGCGGAAGGGAGGGGGCTTTCTTT. As protein: CASSQAGGREGAFF.

This chain uses TRBV2 with TRBJ1-2; D might be TRBD1 (5 bases). Trimming took off 10 bases at V and 4 bases at J, with 16 bases between the two ends. The CDR3 has 13 residues. The V gene's germline CDR1 is SNHLY and CDR2 FYNNEI. As DNA, the CDR3 is TGTGCCACTAGGGAACAGGTCCTCTATGGCTACACCTTC. Amino acids: CATREQVLYGYTF.

The chain employs TRBV11-2 and TRBJ1-6; 8 nucleotides align to TRBD1. The CDR3 extends over 19 amino acids. The V gene's germline CDR1 is SGHAT and CDR2 FQNNGV. The J segment lost 15 bases and the V segment lost 1 base, leaving 23 bases of the junction unmatched. The CDR3 loop reads CASSLVPDRVARGAVILHF. The CDR3 region has the DNA TGTGCCAGCAGCTTAGTTCCGGACAGGGTGGCTAGAGGTGCGGTAATCCTCCACTTT.

The chain recombines TRBV4-2 with TRBJ1-2, with D unclear. Trimming removed 4 bases at V and 3 bases at J, with 15 bases between. The CDR3 is made up of 15 amino acids. Looked up from germline, CDR1 is LGHNA and CDR2 is YNFKEQ. The CDR3 sequence is CASSPPEAQYYGYTF. The CDR3 region has the DNA TGTGCCAGCAGCCCCCCGGAGGCCCAATACTATGGCTACACCTTC.

The chain links TRBV30 to TRBJ1-6; D is possibly TRBD1 (6 bases). Deletions cut 5 bases from V and 7 bases from J, with 9 bases between. This CDR3 spans 12 amino acids. Germline V gene sequence: CDR1 GTSNPN, CDR2 SVGIG (reference sequence). CDR3 sequence: CAWGTGNSPLHF. The CDR3 region has the DNA TGTGCCTGGGGTACAGGGAATTCACCCCTCCACTTT.

The chain is built from TRBV30 and TRBJ2-2; D gene ambiguous. Germline assignment: CDR1 GTSNPN and CDR2 SVGIG (reference sequence). This CDR3 region has 14 residues. The germline V and J ends were trimmed by 1 base and 1 base, with 7 bases remaining between them. The chain's CDR3 is CAWSEYWNTGELFF. In DNA form, the CDR3 reads TGTGCCTGGAGTGAATATTGGAACACCGGGGAGCTGTTTTTT.

CDR3 region: CASSLGREGNEQFF. The DNA of the CDR3 is TGTGCCAGCAGCTTGGGGCGGGAAGGCAATGAGCAGTTCTTC. The rearrangement joins TRBV7-9 to TRBJ2-1; D possibly corresponds to TRBD2 (6 bases). CDR1 and CDR2 from the germline V gene are SEHNR and FQNEAQ (reference sequence). There are 14 residues in the CDR3. Trimming removed 3 bases at V and 6 bases at J, with 12 bases between.

V and J are TRBV29-1 and TRBJ2-7, with 8 bases identical to TRBD1. The CDR3 covers 15 residues. Germline V gives CDR1 SQVTM, CDR2 ANQGSEA. V was clipped by 4 bases and J by 2 bases; unmatched bases: 10. The CDR3 region is CSVGARTGMTYEQYF. CDR3 DNA: TGCAGCGTTGGTGCAAGGACAGGGATGACCTACGAGCAGTACTTC.

V is TRBV7-8 and J is TRBJ2-7; TRBD2 agrees at 13 bases. V gave up 5 bases and J gave up 7 bases; unmatched junction bases: 8. This CDR3 has 15 residues. From germline, CDR1 is SGHVS and CDR2 FQNEAQ. The CDR3 protein is CASSAGTSGTGEQYF. The DNA of the CDR3 is TGTGCCAGCAGCGCCGGGACTAGCGGGACGGGAGAGCAGTACTTC.

The chain carries TRBV5-5 and TRBJ2-3; 9 bases fit TRBD1. J gave up 3 bases and V 0 bases, and 5 bases lay outside the gene matches. This CDR3 region has 16 residues. The germline gives CDR1 SGHKS, CDR2 YYEKEE (reference sequence). The CDR3 DNA is TGTGCCAGCAGCTTGGGCGGGACAGGGTGGACAGATACGCAGTATTTT. It translates to CASSLGGTGWTDTQYF.

V is TRBV7-3 and J is TRBJ1-2; D not resolved. CDR1 is SGHTA and CDR2 is FQGTGA in the germline V gene. The ends were cut back, 2 bases at V and 5 bases at J, with 12 bases in the middle. This CDR3 contains 14 residues. The CDR3, as DNA: TGTGCCAGCAGCTTAGGAGGGAGTCGGTATGGCTACACCTTC. Residues: CASSLGGSRYGYTF.

The chain joins TRBV5-1 to TRBJ2-7, with 9 bases matching TRBD1. This CDR3 has 14 residues. The ends lost 7 bases at V and 6 bases at J; junction bases unmatched: 11. In germline, CDR1 is SGHRS, CDR2 YFSETQ. The chain's CDR3 is CASSDGTGLIEQYF. Here the CDR3 DNA reads TGCGCCAGCTCAGATGGGACAGGGCTGATCGAGCAGTACTTC.

This clone was recorded a few times. V and J are TRBV11-2 and TRBJ1-2, with D possibly matching TRBD1 (5 bases). The V end lost 3 bases, the J end lost 1 base, and 15 bases lay between the germline ends. Germline V gene sequence: CDR1 SGHAT, CDR2 FQNNGV. The CDR3 is made up of 16 amino acids. As DNA, the CDR3 is TGTGCCAGCAGCTTGCTAACGACAGCGCTTAACTATGGCTACACCTTC. This gives the protein CASSLLTTALNYGYTF.

This sequence joins TRBV19 and TRBJ2-3; 8 positions agree with TRBD2. CDR1 LNHDA and CDR2 SQIVND come from the germline V gene (reference sequence). After removal of 3 bases from V and 0 bases from J, the junction contained 5 bases not matched to a gene. The CDR3 has 16 residues. The CDR3 DNA sequence: TGTGCCAGTAGTATCTCTAGCGGGTCTAGCACAGATACGCAGTATTTT. As protein: CASSISSGSSTDTQYF.

This clone was recorded a few times. This sequence joins TRBV30 and TRBJ2-1; TRBD2 aligns across 8 bases. The CDR3 is 15 amino acids. Per the germline V gene, CDR1 is GTSNPN and CDR2 is SVGIG (reference sequence). Losses at the gene ends were 4 bases for V and 0 bases for J; bases not matched to a gene: 5. The CDR3 nucleotides read TGTGCCTGGACCGGCGGGACTAGCTCCTACAATGAGCAGTTCTTC. It codes for CAWTGGTSSYNEQFF. Full variable domain (rest looked up from reference TRBV30 and TRBJ2-1): SQTIHQWPATLVQPVGSPLSLECTVEGTSNPNLYWYRQAAGRGLQLLFYSVGIGQISSEVPQNLSASRPQDRQFILSSKKLLLSDSGFYLCAWTGGTSSYNEQFFGPGTRLTVL.

The chain uses TRBV6-5 and TRBJ1-2, with D tentatively TRBD1 (5 bases). Between the trimmed V and J ends, which lost 0 bases and 4 bases, there was a span of 9 bases. The length of the CDR3 is 14 residues. Germline CDR1 is MNHEY and CDR2 is SVGAGI. The CDR3 protein is CASSYSTDLYGYTF. Here the CDR3 DNA reads TGTGCCAGCAGTTACTCGACAGATCTCTATGGCTACACCTTC.

This clone appeared a few times. The J gene is TRBJ1-1, the V gene TRBV18; tentative D call: TRBD1 (6 bases). Trimming took 4 bases from V and 5 from J, leaving 14 bases between them. Germline-derived CDR1 and CDR2 are KGHSH and LQKENI. The CDR3 is made up of 14 amino acids. Here the CDR3 reads CASSLRQDGTEAFF. The CDR3 bases are TGTGCCAGCTCACTTAGACAGGATGGGACTGAAGCTTTCTTT.

In this sample, this clone turned up once. This rearrangement joins TRBV5-4 to TRBJ2-5; D might be TRBD1 (5 bases). The CDR3 contains 13 residues. Trimming took off 5 bases at V and 5 bases at J, with 13 bases between the two ends. Germline CDR1 and CDR2: SGHNT and YYREEE (reference sequence). The CDR3, as DNA: TGTGCCAGCAGTGGCGGACACGGGGAGACCCAGTACTTC. This encodes CASSGGHGETQYF.

The chain uses TRBV5-1 and TRBJ1-2; D is ambiguous. The CDR3 totals 15 residues. The germline gives CDR1 SGHRS, CDR2 YFSETQ. V was clipped by 0 bases and J by 0 bases, with 9 bases between them. CDR3 nucleotides: TGCGCCAGCAGCTTGGGCCAGGTTTCTAACTATGGCTACACCTTC. It codes for CASSLGQVSNYGYTF.